Presented here are 19 T cell receptor beta chains from one specimen sequenced in a study of OX40 agonist ivuxolimab in advanced cancers. TCRdb's table, derived via immunoSEQ multiplex PCR, lists solely in-frame clones and lacks some. Here the sample spans fewer than 85,000 clones, 70% to 90% being singletons. The specimen comprised CD4+ or CD8+ T cells sorted from blood, sampled in a trial of the OX40 agonist ivuxolimab. The source is an adult with an advanced solid tumor such as melanoma, head and neck, liver or kidney cancer.

V gene TRBV4-1 combines with J gene TRBJ1-2, with a tentative D call TRBD1 (6 bases). Trimming stripped 6 bases from V and 6 bases from J, with 20 bases between. The CDR3 runs to 15 residues. In germline, CDR1 is MGHRA, CDR2 YSYEKL. The CDR3 DNA sequence: TGCGCCAGCAGTCGAGTGGAGGGGGACTCTAATGGCTACACCTTC. Translated: CASSRVEGDSNGYTF.

V and J are TRBV2 and TRBJ1-5; D possibly corresponds to TRBD1 (5 bases). Germline lookup yields CDR1 SNHLY and CDR2 FYNNEI. Trimming removed 4 bases at V and 6 bases at J, with 10 bases between. The length of the CDR3 is 13 residues. CDR3 DNA: TGTGCCAGCAGTGCGCAGGGAGGTCAGCCCCAGCATTTT. Amino acids: CASSAQGGQPQHF.

The J gene is TRBJ1-3, the V gene TRBV12-2; TRBD1 reflects the table's D call only, with no check against the DNA. TRBV12-2 is an annotated pseudogene. The CDR3 is 16 residues long. CDR3 sequence: CASRSRDRLSGNTIYF. CDR3 in DNA: TGTGCAAGTCGCTCCCGGGACAGGCTCTCTGGAAACACCATATATTTT.

The genes are TRBV2 and TRBJ2-5; D perhaps matches TRBD1 (5 bases). Germline assignment: CDR1 SNHLY and CDR2 FYNNEI. V lost 0 bases and J lost 4, with 12 bases in between. CDR3 size: 15 residues. Written as DNA, the CDR3 is TGTGCCAGCAGTGAAGCGCTTAGTAGGGGAGAGACCCAGTACTTC. Amino acids: CASSEALSRGETQYF.

This chain uses TRBV10-3 with TRBJ2-2; 9 bases align to TRBD1. CDR3 length: 16 amino acids. Trimming removed 8 bases from V and 4 bases from J; junction bases left unmatched: 11. Germline V gene sequence: CDR1 ENHRY, CDR2 SYGVKD. The CDR3 DNA is TGTGCCATCTCGAGGGGAGGGACAGGGAGCACCGGGGAGCTGTTTTTT. It specifies CAISRGGTGSTGELFF.

The chain links TRBV19 to TRBJ2-1; tentatively, D is TRBD1 or TRBD2 (6 bases each). The CDR3 covers 12 residues. V was pared by 3 bases and J by 14 bases, with 14 bases between. In germline, CDR1 is LNHDA, CDR2 SQIVND (reference sequence). DNA of the CDR3: TGTGCCAGTAGTATCCCTGGGGGGCACGAGTTCTTC. It specifies CASSIPGGHEFF. The full variable domain, completed using reference TRBV19 and TRBJ2-1, is DGGITQSPKYLFRKEGQNVTLSCEQNLNHDAMYWYRQDPGQGLRLIYYSQIVNDFQKGDIAEGYSVSREKKESFPLTVTSAQKNPTAFYLCASSIPGGHEFFGPGTRLTVL.

The chain is built from TRBV30 and TRBJ1-3, with 7 nucleotides matching TRBD1. V was pared by 4 bases and J by 1 base, with 4 bases of the junction left unmatched. CDR3 length: 14 residues. The germline gives CDR1 GTSNPN, CDR2 SVGIG (reference sequence). The CDR3, as DNA: TGTGCCTGGAAGACAGGGACTTCTGGAAACACCATATATTTT. This sequence encodes CAWKTGTSGNTIYF.

The chain links TRBV2 to TRBJ2-3; D unresolved. Germline CDR1 reads SNHLY; CDR2 reads FYNNEI. Between the trimmed V and J ends, which lost 8 bases and 2 bases, there was a span of 8 bases. This CDR3 has 12 residues. CDR3 loop: CASQGDTDTQYF. CDR3 coding DNA: TGTGCCAGCCAAGGAGACACAGATACGCAGTATTTT.

This clone was detected once. The chain is built from TRBV4-3 and TRBJ1-1, with D possibly being TRBD1 (5 bases). The CDR3 runs 19 residues. Germline V gives CDR1 LGHNA, CDR2 YSLEER. V lost 0 bases and J 0 bases, leaving 20 bases between the germline ends. CDR3 residues: CASSQDGVVGVGVNTEAFF. The CDR3 DNA follows: TGCGCCAGCAGCCAAGATGGTGTGGTAGGGGTGGGAGTGAACACTGAAGCTTTCTTT.

CDR3 sequence: CASSSVALAKNIQYF. CDR3 in DNA: TGTGCCAGCAGTTCGGTAGCCCTAGCCAAAAACATTCAGTACTTC. V gene TRBV28 combines with J gene TRBJ2-4; the D is unclear. With 4 bases removed from V and 0 bases from J, the gap between germline ends came to 10 bases. Looked up from germline, CDR1 is MDHEN and CDR2 is SYDVKM. There are 15 residues in the CDR3.

The rearrangement uses TRBV4-1 and TRBJ2-3; D is unresolved. The germline V gene has CDR1 MGHRA and CDR2 YSYEKL. V lost 3 bases to trimming and J lost 1 base, with 5 bases between them. CDR3 size: 13 residues. CDR3 bases: TGCGCCAGCAGCCATCCACGCACAGATACGCAGTATTTT. Amino acid sequence: CASSHPRTDTQYF.

The chain carries TRBV6-5 and TRBJ1-2; no reliable D call. Trimming pared 4 bases from V and 5 bases from J, leaving 14 bases between. This CDR3 has 14 amino acids. Germline assignment: CDR1 MNHEY and CDR2 SVGAGI. The CDR3: CASSSAGNWYGYTF. CDR3 sequence (DNA): TGTGCCAGCAGTTCAGCCGGAAATTGGTATGGCTACACCTTC.

The gene calls are TRBV5-1 and TRBJ1-3, with D hard to call. V lost 0 bases, J lost 0 bases, and 10 bases lay in between. Per germline, CDR1 SGHRS and CDR2 YFSETQ. The CDR3 totals 16 residues. The CDR3 region is CASSLVGSLSGNTIYF. In DNA form, the CDR3 reads TGCGCCAGCAGCTTGGTGGGTTCCCTCTCTGGAAACACCATATATTTT.

This chain links TRBV7-3 with TRBJ2-7, with D possibly matching TRBD2 (5 bases). From germline, CDR1 is SGHTA and CDR2 FQGTGA. Deletions cut 0 bases from V and 6 bases from J, with 12 bases between. The CDR3 covers 14 residues. CDR3 sequence reads: CASSLTIGGGEQYF. In nucleotides, the CDR3 is TGTGCCAGCAGCTTAACGATCGGCGGAGGCGAGCAGTACTTC. Filled out from reference TRBV7-3 and TRBJ2-7, the complete variable domain reads GAGVSQTPSNKVTEKGKYVELRCDPISGHTALYWYRQSLGQGPEFLIYFQGTGAADDSGLPNDRFFAVRPEGSVSTLKIQRTERGDSAVYLCASSLTIGGGEQYFGPGTRLTVT.

The CDR3 loop reads CASSLQGNSPLHF. CDR3 sequence (DNA): TGTGCCAGCAGCTTGCAGGGAAATTCACCCCTCCACTTT. V and J are TRBV5-6 and TRBJ1-6; the D gene is possibly TRBD1 (5 bases). This CDR3 comprises 13 residues. Germline loops: CDR1 SGHDT, CDR2 YYEEEE. V shed 1 base and J shed 7 bases, with 6 bases lying between them.

The V gene is TRBV6-5, the J gene TRBJ2-3, with 7 bases that match TRBD2. CDR3 size: 14 residues. CDR1 is MNHEY, CDR2 SVGAGI, per germline. V trimming: 6 bases; J trimming: 6 bases; junction bases outside the gene matches: 9. CDR3 sequence (DNA): TGTGCCAGCAGGCCTCGACTAGCATCGGATACGCAGTATTTT. Amino acids: CASRPRLASDTQYF.

This clone was observed a single time. The chain combines TRBV5-4 with TRBJ2-7; 8 positions match TRBD1. The length of the CDR3 is 15 residues. Germline CDR1 SGHNT, CDR2 YYREEE (reference sequence). J was trimmed by 7 bases and V by 1 base; bases with no gene match: 10. DNA of the CDR3: TGTGCCAGCAGCTTGTCAGGAACAGGGGGATGGGAGCAGTACTTC. It yields the protein CASSLSGTGGWEQYF. Complete variable domain (other parts from reference TRBV5-4 and TRBJ2-7): ETGVTQSPTHLIKTRGQQVTLRCSSQSGHNTVSWYQQALGQGPQFIFQYYREEENGRGNFPPRFSGLQFPNYSSELNVNALELDDSALYLCASSLSGTGGWEQYFGPGTRLTVT.

This clone was detected a few times. The V and J genes are TRBV29-1 and TRBJ2-7; possible D gene TRBD1, 6 bases. V was clipped by 2 bases and J by 0 bases, with 14 bases between them. From germline, CDR1 is SQVTM and CDR2 ANQGSEA. CDR3 length: 15 residues. The CDR3 sequence is CSVELQGIISYEQYF. The CDR3 DNA follows: TGCAGCGTTGAATTACAGGGTATCATCTCCTACGAGCAGTACTTC.

The chain recombines TRBV7-2 with TRBJ2-2; 16 bases fit TRBD2. The V gene's germline CDR1 is SGHTA and CDR2 FQGNSA. The CDR3 has 19 amino acids. Trimming at V came to 1 base and at J to 4 bases, leaving 6 bases not matched to a gene. The CDR3 nucleotides are TGTGCCAGCAGCTTAGTAGGGACTAGCGGGGGGGCGGTCACCGGGGAGCTGTTTTTT. Protein: CASSLVGTSGGAVTGELFF.